The 27 T cell receptor beta chains given below trace back to one sample, sequenced in a study of shared clonotypes between healthy human individuals. The repertoire was sequenced with immunoSEQ multiplex PCR; TCRdb's copy has only in-frame clones and lacks some. The sample consists of about 340,000 clones, over 70% of them appearing once. The sequenced sample was memory CD4+ T cells sorted from blood. Subset: CD45RA-negative fraction. All receptors come from a man under 40 in good health.

The chain combines TRBV12-5 with TRBJ2-1; 7 bases fit TRBD2. Losses at the gene ends were 2 bases for V and 7 bases for J; bases not matched to a gene: 8. CDR1 and CDR2 from the germline V gene are LGHNT and FRNRAP. This CDR3 spans 15 amino acids. The CDR3 coding sequence is TGTGCTAGTGGTTTGCTCGGACTAGGCGGTAATGAGCAGTTCTTC. Its translation: CASGLLGLGGNEQFF.

The chain uses TRBV28 and TRBJ2-1, with D possibly called TRBD1 or TRBD2 (5 bases each). Per the germline V gene, CDR1 is MDHEN and CDR2 is SYDVKM. The V end was cut by 4 bases, the J end by 6 bases, with 16 bases between. This CDR3 region has 15 residues. The CDR3 sequence: CASSSPGPGGNEQFF. CDR3 in DNA: TGTGCCAGCAGTTCACCGGGCCCTGGGGGCAATGAGCAGTTCTTC.

The sample holds a few counts of this clone. The chain carries TRBV9 and TRBJ2-1, with D unresolved. The CDR3 is 15 amino acids. The germline V gene has CDR1 SGDLS and CDR2 YYNGEE. V was clipped by 3 bases and J by 4 bases, with 14 bases between them. CDR3 bases: TGTGCCAGCAGCGGCACCTCTGTAAGTTACAATGAGCAGTTCTTC. It encodes CASSGTSVSYNEQFF. Variable domain in full (rest from reference TRBV9 and TRBJ2-1): DSGVTQTPKHLITATGQRVTLRCSPRSGDLSVYWYQQSLDQGLQFLIQYYNGEERAKGNILERFSAQQFPDLHSELNLSSLELGDSALYFCASSGTSVSYNEQFFGPGTRLTVL.

This clone has only one observation. V usage is TRBV9 and J usage is TRBJ1-3; no definite D call. The germline CDR1 and CDR2 sequences are SGDLS and YYNGEE. Trimming cost V 0 bases and J 5 bases, with 15 bases left between them. This CDR3 comprises 16 residues. CDR3 region: CASSVEPAGTRNTIYF. DNA for the CDR3: TGTGCCAGCAGCGTAGAGCCGGCAGGTACGAGAAACACCATATATTTT.

The table lists this clone with many counts. The CDR3 is CASSLGGEGGTDTQYF. CDR3 coding DNA: TGTGCCAGCAGCTTGGGCGGGGAGGGGGGAACAGATACGCAGTATTTT. This chain connects TRBV5-4 to TRBJ2-3, with D perhaps TRBD2 (7 bases). Per the germline V gene, CDR1 is SGHNT and CDR2 is YYREEE (reference sequence). The germline V and J ends were trimmed by 0 bases and 3 bases, with 14 bases remaining between them. The CDR3 covers 16 residues.

The chain links TRBV11-1 to TRBJ2-7, with TRBD2 as a possible D gene (6 bases). In germline, CDR1 is SGHAT, CDR2 FQDESV (reference sequence). CDR3 length: 14 amino acids. The V end lost 5 bases, the J end lost 5 bases, and 16 bases lay between the germline ends. The CDR3 coding sequence is TGTGCCAGCAGCCCAGGGACTCTATGGGACGAGCAGTACTTC. It is translated as CASSPGTLWDEQYF. The full variable domain, completed using reference TRBV11-1 and TRBJ2-7, is EAEVAQSPRYKITEKSQAVAFWCDPISGHATLYWYRQILGQGPELLVQFQDESVVDDSQLPKDRFSAERLKGVDSTLKIQPAELGDSAMYLCASSPGTLWDEQYFGPGTRLTVT.

This chain uses TRBV11-2 with TRBJ2-1, with a weak D call TRBD2 (5 bases). The V gene lost 1 base and the J gene lost 7 bases, with 8 bases spanning the gap. The CDR3 has 13 amino acids. Germline CDR1 and CDR2: SGHAT and FQNNGV. DNA for the CDR3: TGTGCCAGCAGCTTAGGCGGGTGGAATGAGCAGTTCTTC. This translates into CASSLGGWNEQFF.

The rearrangement uses TRBV7-2 and TRBJ1-4; TRBD1 agrees at 8 bases. The CDR3 has 15 residues. CDR1 and CDR2 (germline): SGHTA, FQGNSA. The V and J ends lost 5 bases and 6 bases, in that order; junction bases with no gene match: 8. DNA for the CDR3: TGTGCCAGCAGCAATAGGGACAGGCCGCATGAAAAACTGTTTTTT. Protein product: CASSNRDRPHEKLFF.

V gene TRBV28 combines with J gene TRBJ1-1, with D possibly being TRBD1 (6 bases). Germline V gene sequence: CDR1 MDHEN, CDR2 SYDVKM. Trimming removed 6 bases from V and 0 bases from J, with 11 bases in between. CDR3 length equals 14 residues. This CDR3 reads CASRQGGLNTEAFF. As DNA, the CDR3 is TGTGCCAGCAGACAGGGCGGATTGAACACTGAAGCTTTCTTT.

The chain joins TRBV28 to TRBJ1-1; D remains ambiguous. The CDR3 covers 13 residues. Trimming took off 2 bases at V and 4 bases at J, with 8 bases between the two ends. CDR1 is MDHEN and CDR2 is SYDVKM in the germline V gene. This CDR3 is CASSLPLITEAFF. The CDR3 nucleotides are TGTGCCAGCAGTTTACCCTTGATCACTGAAGCTTTCTTT.

This clone was counted once. The chain couples TRBV13 to TRBJ1-2, with 7 bases aligning to TRBD1. This CDR3 region has 14 residues. Per the germline V gene, CDR1 is PRHDT and CDR2 is FYEKMQ (reference sequence). V shed 5 bases and J 6 bases; nucleotides not matched to a gene: 9. DNA for the CDR3: TGTGCCAGCAGCCCGTTTAAGGGGGCTGATGGCTACACCTTC. It specifies CASSPFKGADGYTF.

The rearrangement joins TRBV2 to TRBJ2-7; 9 bases are shared with TRBD1. The CDR3 is 14 residues long. Germline-derived CDR1 and CDR2 are SNHLY and FYNNEI. The J segment lost 4 bases and the V segment lost 4 bases, leaving 5 bases of the junction unmatched. CDR3 region: CASSGTGAVYEQYF. In DNA, the CDR3 is TGTGCCAGCAGTGGGACAGGGGCGGTTTACGAGCAGTACTTC.

This clone occurred once. This chain joins TRBV28 and TRBJ1-2, with TRBD1 identical over 10 bases. V dropped 6 bases and J dropped 8; count of bases not matched to a gene: 6. Looked up from germline, CDR1 is MDHEN and CDR2 is SYDVKM. The CDR3 spans 13 residues. The CDR3: CASSPGQGFGYTF. The CDR3 DNA reads as TGTGCCAGCAGCCCGGGACAGGGGTTCGGCTACACCTTC.

This chain uses TRBV7-6 with TRBJ2-7, with 8 bases that match TRBD1. The length of the CDR3 is 19 residues. J lost 2 bases, V lost 0 bases, and 15 bases had no gene match. CDR1 and CDR2 from the germline V gene are SGHVS and FNYEAQ. CDR3 region: CASSLAKRVGGQATYEQYF. The CDR3 nucleotides read TGTGCCAGCAGCTTAGCGAAGAGAGTGGGGGGACAGGCAACCTACGAGCAGTACTTC.

This clone was picked up one time. This rearrangement joins TRBV19 to TRBJ1-1, with D possibly TRBD1 on 6 matching bases. The CDR3 contains 15 residues. The V gene's germline CDR1 is LNHDA and CDR2 SQIVND (reference sequence). Between the trimmed V and J ends, which lost 6 bases and 3 bases, there was a span of 17 bases. In DNA form, the CDR3 reads TGTGCCAGTAGCCCACAGGGAGACGGGGACACTGAAGCTTTCTTT. It translates to CASSPQGDGDTEAFF.

The chain has TRBV11-2 and TRBJ2-3; weak D call: TRBD1 (6 bases). Germline V CDR1 and CDR2: SGHAT, FQNNGV. Trimming pared 5 bases from V and 2 bases from J, leaving 11 bases between. The CDR3 is made up of 14 amino acids. The CDR3 DNA is TGTGCCAGCAGCAGATGGACAGCCACAGATACGCAGTATTTT. Protein sequence: CASSRWTATDTQYF.

The rearrangement links TRBV28 to TRBJ1-4, with D perhaps matching TRBD1 (6 bases). The CDR3 contains 15 residues. Germline CDR1 and CDR2: MDHEN and SYDVKM. Trimming cost V 5 bases and J 4 bases, with 14 bases left between them. The CDR3 sequence is CASSPRGRINEKLFF. CDR3 coding DNA: TGTGCCAGCAGTCCAAGGGGGAGGATTAATGAAAAACTGTTTTTT.

The chain uses TRBV6-4 and TRBJ2-1; 9 nucleotides agree with TRBD2. The CDR3 length is 14 residues. The V and J ends lost 6 bases and 10 bases, in that order; junction bases with no gene match: 10. Looked up from germline, CDR1 is MRHNA and CDR2 is SNTAGT. The CDR3 loop is CASSSGTSPGEQFF. The CDR3 DNA reads as TGTGCCAGCAGCTCCGGGACTAGCCCGGGGGAGCAGTTCTTC.

The table lists this clone with a count of one. V and J are TRBV5-1 and TRBJ2-1; D is possibly TRBD2 (5 bases). Trimming cost V 3 bases and J 3 bases, with 13 bases left between them. Germline loops: CDR1 SGHRS, CDR2 YFSETQ. The CDR3 spans 15 residues. CDR3 sequence: CASSSSLRDYNEQFF. CDR3 sequence (DNA): TGCGCCAGCAGCTCAAGTCTTCGGGACTACAATGAGCAGTTCTTC.

J is TRBJ1-4 and V is TRBV7-3; D possibly corresponds to TRBD1 (5 bases). Germline values: CDR1 SGHTA, CDR2 FQGTGA. V shed 6 bases and J shed 1 base, with 21 bases lying between them. This CDR3 comprises 18 residues. The CDR3 region has the DNA TGTGCCAGCAGTCCAAAACCTCGGGGGGTAGGAACTAATGAAAAACTGTTTTTT. Residues: CASSPKPRGVGTNEKLFF.

The chain links TRBV4-3 to TRBJ2-3; the match to TRBD1 covers 7 bases. The CDR3 sequence is 16 residues long. Trimming at V came to 0 bases and at J to 5 bases, leaving 8 bases not matched to a gene. CDR1 and CDR2 (germline): LGHNA, YSLEER. The CDR3 bases are TGCGCCAGCAGCCAAGACGGGAAGGGGGCTGGAGATACGCAGTATTTT. Translating gives CASSQDGKGAGDTQYF.

As regards this clone: The junction shows a germline mismatch at one end, possibly a read error. The rearrangement joins TRBV9 to TRBJ2-7, with 10 bases that match TRBD2. The CDR3 is 15 amino acids. The germline gives CDR1 SGDLS, CDR2 YYNGEE. In DNA, the CDR3 is TGTGCCAGCAGCGTAGAGGCTAGCGGGGGCCAACCACCCCATTTC. Translation: CASSVEASGGQPPHF.

The chain combines TRBV7-8 with TRBJ2-7, with 8 bases aligning to TRBD1. CDR1 and CDR2 (germline): SGHVS, FQNEAQ. The CDR3 runs to 20 residues. V lost 1 base, J lost 1 base, and 18 bases stayed unmatched. CDR3 in DNA: TGTGCCAGCAGCTTAGGGGATCCAGGGGGCGTCTTCCCGGGTTCCTACGAGCAGTACTTC. It encodes CASSLGDPGGVFPGSYEQYF.

The chain links TRBV7-2 to TRBJ1-2; 11 bases align to TRBD1. This CDR3 has 15 amino acids. V gave up 4 bases and J gave up 4 bases; unmatched junction bases: 5. Germline CDR1 reads SGHTA; CDR2 reads FQGNSA. In DNA, the CDR3 is TGTGCCAGCAGCTCAACGGGACAGGGGGGCTATGGCTACACCTTC. Amino acids: CASSSTGQGGYGYTF.

The count of this clone is one. The chain combines TRBV5-1 with TRBJ1-4, with 10 bases aligning to TRBD1. This CDR3 region has 15 residues. V was clipped by 3 bases and J by 7 bases; unmatched bases: 6. Germline CDR1 is SGHRS and CDR2 is YFSETQ. The CDR3 DNA is TGCGCCAGCAGCTCGGGACAGGGGAAAGGTGAAAAACTGTTTTTT. The encoded protein is CASSSGQGKGEKLFF. The entire variable domain, with the rest obtained from reference TRBV5-1 and TRBJ1-4, is as follows: KAGVTQTPRYLIKTRGQQVTLSCSPISGHRSVSWYQQTPGQGLQFLFEYFSETQRNKGNFPGRFSGRQFSNSRSEMNVSTLELGDSALYLCASSSGQGKGEKLFFGSGTQLSVL.

The rearrangement joins TRBV7-6 to TRBJ2-2, with 8 bases lining up with TRBD1. The V gene's germline CDR1 is SGHVS and CDR2 FNYEAQ. This CDR3 is built from 16 residues. V was pared by 2 bases and J by 4 bases, with 6 bases of the junction left unmatched. CDR3 region: CASSLTGGRSTGELFF. The CDR3 DNA follows: TGTGCCAGCAGCTTAACAGGGGGTCGGAGCACCGGGGAGCTGTTTTTT.

This chain links TRBV5-6 with TRBJ2-7, with D unclear. From germline, CDR1 is SGHDT and CDR2 YYEEEE. The CDR3 extends over 15 amino acids. V was pared by 1 base and J by 6 bases, with 17 bases between. CDR3 protein: CASSLPGPRFGEQYF. The CDR3, as DNA: TGTGCCAGCAGCTTGCCGGGCCCGAGGTTCGGCGAGCAGTACTTC.